This T cell receptor (beta chain) was recovered during a study of breast tumors, draining lymph nodes, adjacent tissues. Findings and limits, study-wide: Tumor and nontumor repertoires were significantly more similar in luminal-like than in basal-like breast cancer.

One entry per CDR3 protein, called by TCRdb with MiXCR from the multiplex PCR reads. This table holds about 300,000 distinct CDR3 sequences, under 35% found once. CDR1 is SGHDT, CDR2 YYEEEE, per germline. V shed 1 base and J shed 0 bases, with 10 bases lying between them. The CDR3 is 16 residues long. The lymph nodes were axillary draining lymph nodes from breast cancer patients. The table lists this clonotype with many counts. What it binds is not known. The rearrangement uses TRBV5-6 and TRBJ1-4; no clear D gene. The TCR sequence derives from a female donor with breast cancer. Some clones in this sample may be carry-over from other donors' samples. Sequenced sample: axillary lymph node tissue. The CDR3 here is CASSLRVIATNEKLFF. The CDR3, as DNA: TGTGCCAGCAGCTTGAGGGTAATCGCAACTAATGAAAAACTGTTTTTT.